The 3 T cell receptor beta chains presented below share a single source sample, sequenced in a study of blood T cell repertoires in COVID-19. TCRdb's copy holds only in-frame clones and misses some; the assay was immunoSEQ multiplex PCR. The data show a few hundred thousand clones, around nine tenths seen once. The sequencing input was peripheral blood. Receptors were obtained from a man in his sixties with acute or convalescent COVID-19.

This clone showed up just once. The chain couples TRBV7-3 to TRBJ2-3; D is perhaps TRBD1 (6 bases). V lost 5 bases, J lost 2 bases, and 17 bases lay in between. CDR1 is SGHTA and CDR2 is FQGTGA in the germline V gene. The CDR3 has 16 amino acids. The CDR3 region has the DNA TGTGCCAGCAGCCCCTCCCAGGGGCTAGTCACAGATACGCAGTATTTT. Protein product: CASSPSQGLVTDTQYF.

The CDR3 nucleotides read TGTGCCAGCAGCCAAGGTACAGTCACAACTAATGAAAAACTGTTTTTT. It yields the protein CASSQGTVTTNEKLFF. J is TRBJ1-4 and V is TRBV3-1 (or the pseudogene TRBV3-2); no definite D call. V was cut by 1 base and J by 0 bases, with 9 bases left in between. Looked up from germline, CDR1 is LGHDT and CDR2 is YNNKEL (reference sequence). The CDR3 consists of 16 residues.

This chain uses TRBV5-1 with TRBJ2-7; D unresolved. The germline V gene encodes CDR1 SGHRS and CDR2 YFSETQ. The CDR3 covers 12 residues. With 2 bases removed from V and 0 bases from J, the gap between germline ends came to 3 bases. CDR3 coding DNA: TGCGCCAGCAGCTTCAACTCCTACGAGCAGTACTTC. Amino acids: CASSFNSYEQYF. Supplemented by reference TRBV5-1 and TRBJ2-7, the full variable domain reads KAGVTQTPRYLIKTRGQQVTLSCSPISGHRSVSWYQQTPGQGLQFLFEYFSETQRNKGNFPGRFSGRQFSNSRSEMNVSTLELGDSALYLCASSFNSYEQYFGPGTRLTVT.